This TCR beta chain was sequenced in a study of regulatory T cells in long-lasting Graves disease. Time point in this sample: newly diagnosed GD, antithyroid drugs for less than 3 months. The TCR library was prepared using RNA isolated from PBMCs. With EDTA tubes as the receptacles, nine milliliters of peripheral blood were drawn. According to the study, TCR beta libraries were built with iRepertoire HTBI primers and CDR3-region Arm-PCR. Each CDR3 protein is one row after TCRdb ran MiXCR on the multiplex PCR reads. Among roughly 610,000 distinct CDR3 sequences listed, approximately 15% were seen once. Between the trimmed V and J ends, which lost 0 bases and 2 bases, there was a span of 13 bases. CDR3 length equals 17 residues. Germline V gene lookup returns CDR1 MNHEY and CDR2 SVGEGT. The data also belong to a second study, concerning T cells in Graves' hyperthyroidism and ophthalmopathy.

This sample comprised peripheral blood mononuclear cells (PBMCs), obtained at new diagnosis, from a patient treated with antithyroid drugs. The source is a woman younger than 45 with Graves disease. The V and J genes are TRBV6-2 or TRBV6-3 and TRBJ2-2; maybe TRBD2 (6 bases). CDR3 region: CASSYSPLRGNTGELFF. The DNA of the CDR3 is TGTGCCAGCAGTTACTCCCCCCTGCGGGGAAACACCGGGGAGCTGTTTTTT.